In its sample, the clone carrying this TCR beta chain was seen a few times. Its target is not known. A 5'RACE template-switching step, the method used to make TCR cDNA, added a universal primer site and UMIs. TCRdb reprocessed the 5' RACE reads with MiXCR, giving one entry per CDR3 protein. The profile shows around 500,000 distinct CDR3 sequences, 21% of them singletons. This sample was taken from a study of T cells after yellow fever vaccination. Study information: Preparation of fractions with low cell numbers was performed using SMART-Seq v4 Ultra Low Input. Study-wide results and caveats: Clones that expanded after primary vaccination mostly reappeared after the booster (roughly 95% CD4, approximately 89% CD8). A limited proportion of clonotypes was detected within both the CD4 and CD8 compartments.

Trimming took 3 bases from V and 7 from J; bases not matched to a gene: 4. CDR3 length: 15 residues. The germline gives CDR1 KGHSH, CDR2 LQKENI. The TCR sequence derives from a young man who received the YFV17D yellow fever vaccine. The specimen comprised PBMCs, sampled roughly 20 days after the first yellow fever vaccination. The J gene is TRBJ2-1, the V gene TRBV18; TRBD2 matches 12 bases. This chain's CDR3 is CASSPGLAGPNEQFF. The CDR3 DNA reads TGTGCCAGCTCACCCGGACTAGCGGGGCCGAATGAGCAGTTCTTC.